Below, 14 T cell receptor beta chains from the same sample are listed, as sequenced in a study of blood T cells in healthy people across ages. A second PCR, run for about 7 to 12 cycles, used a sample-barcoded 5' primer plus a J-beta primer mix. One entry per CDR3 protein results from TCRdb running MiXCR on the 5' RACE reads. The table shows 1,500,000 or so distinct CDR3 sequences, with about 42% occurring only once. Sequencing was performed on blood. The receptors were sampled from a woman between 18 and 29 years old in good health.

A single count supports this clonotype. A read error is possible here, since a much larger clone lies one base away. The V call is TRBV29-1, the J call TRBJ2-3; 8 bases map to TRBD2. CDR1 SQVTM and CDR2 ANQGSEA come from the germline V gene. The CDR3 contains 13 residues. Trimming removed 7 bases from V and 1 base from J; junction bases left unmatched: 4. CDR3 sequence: CSGAGGGTDTQYF. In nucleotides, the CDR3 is TGCAGCGGGGCGGGAGGAGGCACAGATACGCAGTATTTT.

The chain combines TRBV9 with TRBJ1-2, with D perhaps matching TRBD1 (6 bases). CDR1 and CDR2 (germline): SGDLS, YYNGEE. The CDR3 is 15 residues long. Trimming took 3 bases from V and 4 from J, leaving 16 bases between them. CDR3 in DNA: TGTGCCAGCAGCGCGCTTACCCCGGACAGCTATGGCTACACCTTC. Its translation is CASSALTPDSYGYTF.

CDR3 loop: CASSAFVGRGYNEQFF. Here the CDR3 DNA reads TGTGCCAGCAGCGCCTTCGTGGGGCGGGGATACAATGAGCAGTTCTTC. The gene calls are TRBV9 and TRBJ2-1, with a weak D call TRBD2 (6 bases). The CDR3 is made up of 16 amino acids. Germline assignment: CDR1 SGDLS and CDR2 YYNGEE. V shed 3 bases and J shed 4 bases, with 17 bases lying between them.

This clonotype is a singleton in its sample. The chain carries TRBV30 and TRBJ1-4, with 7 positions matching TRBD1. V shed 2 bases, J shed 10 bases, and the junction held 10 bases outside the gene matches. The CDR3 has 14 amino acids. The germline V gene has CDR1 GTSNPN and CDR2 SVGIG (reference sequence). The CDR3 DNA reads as TGTGCCTGGAGTCCTGACGGCAGGGGGGGAAAACTGTTTTTT. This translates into CAWSPDGRGGKLFF.

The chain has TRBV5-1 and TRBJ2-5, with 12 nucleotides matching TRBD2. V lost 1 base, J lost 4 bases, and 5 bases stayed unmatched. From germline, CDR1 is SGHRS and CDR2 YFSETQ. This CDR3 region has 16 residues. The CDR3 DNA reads TGCGCCAGCAGCTTGAGGGCGACTAGCGGGGGAGAGACCCAGTACTTC. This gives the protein CASSLRATSGGETQYF.

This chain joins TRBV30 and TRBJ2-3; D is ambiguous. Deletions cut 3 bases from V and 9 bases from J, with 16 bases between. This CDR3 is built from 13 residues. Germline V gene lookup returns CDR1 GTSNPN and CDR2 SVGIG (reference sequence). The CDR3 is CAWSPGQIITQYF. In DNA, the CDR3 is TGTGCCTGGAGCCCAGGTCAAATTATCACGCAGTATTTT.

CDR3 nucleotide sequence: TGCGCCAGCAGCCGCTCCAATGGGTATGGCTACACCTTC. This sequence encodes CASSRSNGYGYTF. The genes are TRBV5-1 and TRBJ1-2; D remains ambiguous. V dropped 4 bases and J dropped 5 bases, with 12 bases sitting between them. The CDR3 loop spans 13 amino acids. Germline V lookup: CDR1 SGHRS, CDR2 YFSETQ.

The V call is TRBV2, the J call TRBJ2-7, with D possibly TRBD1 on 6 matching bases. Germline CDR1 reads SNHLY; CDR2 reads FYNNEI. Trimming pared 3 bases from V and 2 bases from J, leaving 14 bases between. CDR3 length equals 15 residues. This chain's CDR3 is CASSEFPDRTYEQYF. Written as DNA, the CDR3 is TGTGCCAGCAGTGAGTTCCCGGACAGAACCTACGAGCAGTACTTC.

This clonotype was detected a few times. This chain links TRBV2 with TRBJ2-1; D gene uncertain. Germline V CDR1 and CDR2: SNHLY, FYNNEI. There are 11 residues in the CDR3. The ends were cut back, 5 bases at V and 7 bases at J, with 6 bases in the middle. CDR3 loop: CASSIQNEQFF. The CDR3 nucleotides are TGTGCCAGCAGTATACAAAATGAGCAGTTCTTC.

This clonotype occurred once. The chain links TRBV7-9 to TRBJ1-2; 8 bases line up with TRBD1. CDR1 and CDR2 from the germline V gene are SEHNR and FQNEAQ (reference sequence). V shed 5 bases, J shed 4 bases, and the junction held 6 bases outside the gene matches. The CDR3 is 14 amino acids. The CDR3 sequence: CASSPRGLIYGYTF. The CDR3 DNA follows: TGTGCCAGCAGCCCCAGGGGGCTGATCTATGGCTACACCTTC.

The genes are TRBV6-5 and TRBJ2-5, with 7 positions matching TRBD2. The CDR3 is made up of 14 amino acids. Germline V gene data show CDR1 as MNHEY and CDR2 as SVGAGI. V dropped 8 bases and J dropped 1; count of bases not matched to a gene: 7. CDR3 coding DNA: TGTGCCAGCGGACCGGGGGGAATCCAAGAGACCCAGTACTTC. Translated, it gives CASGPGGIQETQYF.

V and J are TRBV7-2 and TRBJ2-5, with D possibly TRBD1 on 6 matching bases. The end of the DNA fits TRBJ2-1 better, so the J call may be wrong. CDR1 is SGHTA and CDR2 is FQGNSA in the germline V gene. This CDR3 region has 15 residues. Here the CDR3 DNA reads TGTGCCAGCAGCTTAGTGCCGGACAGCCAAGAGACCCAGTTCTTC. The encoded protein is CASSLVPDSQETQFF.

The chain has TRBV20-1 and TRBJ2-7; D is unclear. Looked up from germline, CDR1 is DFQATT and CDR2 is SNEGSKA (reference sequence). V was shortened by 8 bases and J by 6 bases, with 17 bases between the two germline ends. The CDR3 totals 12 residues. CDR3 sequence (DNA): TGCAGTCCGGACCAGAGAGGTCGCGAGCAGTACTTC. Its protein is CSPDQRGREQYF.

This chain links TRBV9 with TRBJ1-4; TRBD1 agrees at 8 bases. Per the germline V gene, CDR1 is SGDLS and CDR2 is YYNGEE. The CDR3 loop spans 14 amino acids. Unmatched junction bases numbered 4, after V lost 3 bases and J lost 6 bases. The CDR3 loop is CASSDPGQDEKLFF. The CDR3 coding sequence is TGTGCCAGCAGCGATCCGGGACAGGATGAAAAACTGTTTTTT. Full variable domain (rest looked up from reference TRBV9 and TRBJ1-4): DSGVTQTPKHLITATGQRVTLRCSPRSGDLSVYWYQQSLDQGLQFLIQYYNGEERAKGNILERFSAQQFPDLHSELNLSSLELGDSALYFCASSDPGQDEKLFFGSGTQLSVL.